The clone carrying this T cell receptor beta chain was observed a few times. Libraries were prepared by immunoSEQ multiplex PCR; TCRdb keeps only in-frame clonotypes and omits some of them. The table includes approximately 170,000 clones, roughly 93% detected once. This entry comes from a study of blood T cell repertoires in COVID-19. About the study: T cells, B-cell-depleted T cells, or PBMCs supplied cDNA or gDNA.

Germline V gene data show CDR1 as SEHNR and CDR2 as FQNEAQ (reference sequence). V shed 3 bases and J shed 4 bases, with 12 bases lying between them. This CDR3 is 14 amino acids long. The V and J genes are TRBV7-9 and TRBJ1-2; D gene uncertain. What was sequenced was peripheral blood. This sequence originates from a man younger than 30 with COVID-19, enrolled during active disease. For the CDR3, the DNA is TGTGCCAGCAGCTTCTCTGACGGGTCCTATGGCTACACCTTC. It is translated as CASSFSDGSYGYTF. Full variable domain (remainder filled in from reference TRBV7-9 and TRBJ1-2): DTGVSQNPRHKITKRGQNVTFRCDPISEHNRLYWYRQTLGQGPEFLTYFQNEAQLEKSRLLSDRFSAERPKGSFSTLEIQRTEQGDSAMYLCASSFSDGSYGYTFGSGTRLTVV.